The 8 T cell receptor beta chains given below trace back to one sample, sequenced in a study of cytomegalovirus exposure and HLA in healthy donors. Vbeta (60) and Jbeta (13) primers were used in the PCR. Data came from immunoSEQ multiplex PCR; TCRdb stores just in-frame clones and leaves some out. Counted here are 200,000 to 250,000 clones, 65% to 75% occurring once; the ten biggest clones make up 1.8%. Sequencing input: PBMCs. These receptors all stem from a woman in her 30s in good health and CMV-seronegative.

A note on this clone: The junction differs from germline at one of its ends, possibly a read error. The gene calls are TRBV7-9 and TRBJ2-5; 9 bases align to TRBD2. From germline, CDR1 is SEHNR and CDR2 FQNEAQ (reference sequence). The CDR3 covers 15 residues. The CDR3 DNA follows: TGTTCCAGCAGCTTGGGAAGCGGGAGGCCAGAGACCCAGTACTTC. Its translation is CSSSLGSGRPETQYF. The entire variable domain, with the rest obtained from reference TRBV7-9 and TRBJ2-5, is as follows: DTGVSQNPRHKITKRGQNVTFRCDPISEHNRLYWYRQTLGQGPEFLTYFQNEAQLEKSRLLSDRFSAERPKGSFSTLEIQRTEQGDSAMYLCSSSLGSGRPETQYFGPGTRLLVL.

This chain connects TRBV6-5 to TRBJ2-7; D perhaps matches TRBD2 (5 bases). Trimming took 5 bases from V and 7 from J, leaving 15 bases between them. The V gene's germline CDR1 is MNHEY and CDR2 SVGAGI. The CDR3 is made up of 13 amino acids. The CDR3 spells CASSGTAPGEQYF. For the CDR3, the DNA is TGTGCCAGCAGTGGAACCGCCCCGGGGGAGCAGTACTTC.

The V and J genes are TRBV19 and TRBJ2-7; no clear D gene. Trimming pared 7 bases from V and 3 bases from J, leaving 13 bases between. Germline V lookup: CDR1 LNHDA, CDR2 SQIVND (reference sequence). The CDR3 has 13 residues. The CDR3 here is CASNGPPSYEQYF. CDR3 bases: TGTGCCAGTAATGGCCCTCCAAGCTACGAGCAGTACTTC.

The genes are TRBV28 and TRBJ2-2; D is perhaps TRBD2 (7 bases). This CDR3 region has 18 residues. Germline V lookup: CDR1 MDHEN, CDR2 SYDVKM. V shed 6 bases and J shed 5 bases, with 25 bases lying between them. DNA of the CDR3: TGTGCCAGCAGCTCCTACCCGAGGGGGGGCCCAAGGACCGGGGAGCTGTTTTTT. Protein sequence: CASSSYPRGGPRTGELFF.

This clone was seen a few times. This CDR3 is CASSEWENSPLHF. CDR3 nucleotides: TGTGCCAGCAGTGAATGGGAGAATTCACCCCTCCACTTT. The V call is TRBV6-1, the J call TRBJ1-6; D call uncertain. Per germline, CDR1 MNHNS and CDR2 SASEGT. Trimming removed 2 bases at V and 7 bases at J, with 6 bases between. The CDR3 length is 13 residues.

The chain carries TRBV29-1 and TRBJ2-1; D unresolved. The CDR3 has 13 amino acids. Trimming took 3 bases from V and 1 from J, leaving 7 bases between them. Germline lookup yields CDR1 SQVTM and CDR2 ANQGSEA. The CDR3 here is CSVDELSYNEQFF. In nucleotides, the CDR3 is TGCAGCGTTGACGAACTATCCTACAATGAGCAGTTCTTC.

The rearrangement joins TRBV9 to TRBJ2-2; possible D gene TRBD2, 6 bases. V lost 4 bases and J 5 bases, leaving 15 bases between the germline ends. Germline V gene sequence: CDR1 SGDLS, CDR2 YYNGEE. The CDR3 covers 15 residues. This chain's CDR3 is CASSPRTGRTGELFF. The CDR3 nucleotides read TGTGCCAGCAGCCCTAGGACTGGGAGGACCGGGGAGCTGTTTTTT.

The chain links TRBV5-1 to TRBJ1-1, with a weak D call TRBD1 (5 bases). The CDR3 length is 16 residues. V was pared by 0 bases and J by 4 bases, with 16 bases between. Germline CDR1 and CDR2: SGHRS and YFSETQ. CDR3 nucleotide sequence: TGCGCCAGCAGCTTGGCCTTGACAGCTCTTGTCACTGAAGCTTTCTTT. This codes for CASSLALTALVTEAFF.